Following are 20 T cell receptor beta chains from one sample sequenced in a study of T-cell memory formation after mild COVID-19. TCRdb ran MiXCR on the 5' RACE reads and lists one entry per CDR3 protein. The repertoire holds approximately 250,000 distinct CDR3 sequences, with around 16% as singletons. The sequenced sample was PBMCs or a T cell subset sorted from them (not recorded which). These receptors came from a young man who had mild COVID-19 (a few samples of this study predate the infection). Cell type and time point are not known.

The chain uses TRBV20-1 and TRBJ1-2, with unresolved D. V gave up 1 base and J gave up 5 bases, with 8 bases separating them. From germline, CDR1 is DFQATT and CDR2 SNEGSKA (reference sequence). The length of the CDR3 is 12 residues. The CDR3 here is CSARVGGYGYTF. The CDR3 DNA follows: TGCAGTGCTAGAGTGGGCGGGTATGGCTACACCTTC.

The chain uses TRBV28 and TRBJ2-7; 7 bases are a match to TRBD1. J was trimmed by 7 bases and V by 2 bases; bases with no gene match: 11. The CDR3 contains 15 residues. Germline V gene lookup returns CDR1 MDHEN and CDR2 SYDVKM. This CDR3 is CASSLGGRRQGEQYV. DNA for the CDR3: TGTGCCAGCAGTTTAGGCGGCAGGCGACAGGGAGAGCAGTACGTC.

V gene TRBV7-2 combines with J gene TRBJ1-1; the match to TRBD1 covers 7 bases. The V gene's germline CDR1 is SGHTA and CDR2 FQGNSA. The CDR3 extends over 19 amino acids. The junction had 18 bases not matched to a gene; V was cut back by 5 bases and J by 0 bases. The CDR3 DNA sequence: TGTGCCAGCAGCGCGCTTGGGATCCAGGGGGGTGTGATGAACACTGAAGCTTTCTTT. Encoded protein: CASSALGIQGGVMNTEAFF. Variable domain in full (rest from reference TRBV7-2 and TRBJ1-1): GAGVSQSPSNKVTEKGKDVELRCDPISGHTALYWYRQSLGQGLEFLIYFQGNSAPDKSGLPSDRFSAERTGGSVSTLTIQRTQQEDSAVYLCASSALGIQGGVMNTEAFFGQGTRLTVV.

There are a few counts of this clonotype. The chain recombines TRBV12-5 with TRBJ2-1; D possibly corresponds to TRBD2 (5 bases). From germline, CDR1 is LGHNT and CDR2 FRNRAP. The CDR3 extends over 14 amino acids. V lost 5 bases, J lost 9 bases, and 17 bases lay in between. CDR3 sequence reads: CASGPSGILSEQFF. CDR3 sequence (DNA): TGTGCTAGTGGTCCCTCGGGGATTCTGAGTGAGCAGTTCTTC.

The chain is built from TRBV28 and TRBJ1-2; a possible D gene is TRBD1 (5 bases). V lost 8 bases and J 4 bases, leaving 11 bases between the germline ends. This CDR3 comprises 12 residues. Germline CDR1 reads MDHEN; CDR2 reads SYDVKM. The CDR3 sequence: CASVAGGYGYTF. The CDR3 DNA is TGTGCCAGCGTCGCCGGGGGCTATGGCTACACCTTC.

This clonotype was counted a few times. This chain connects TRBV5-1 to TRBJ1-2; TRBD1 matches at 8 bases. The CDR3 consists of 15 residues. J was trimmed by 2 bases and V by 4 bases; bases with no gene match: 7. CDR1 is SGHRS, CDR2 YFSETQ, per germline. CDR3 DNA sequence: TGCGCCAGCAGCCTCGGACAGGGAGGAAACTATGGCTACACCTTC. This gives the protein CASSLGQGGNYGYTF.

This clonotype was counted a few times. The CDR3 DNA reads as TGTGCCAGCAGTGTCTCCCGGGACACCCCCTACAATGAGCAGTTCTTC. This gives the protein CASSVSRDTPYNEQFF. The chain links TRBV25-1 to TRBJ2-1, with TRBD1 as a possible D gene (6 bases). This CDR3 region has 16 residues. V shed 4 bases and J shed 2 bases, with 15 bases lying between them. Germline CDR1 reads MGHDK; CDR2 reads SYGVNS.

This clonotype was counted between two and nine times. The gene calls are TRBV7-9 and TRBJ2-3; 10 bases map to TRBD2. Germline lookup yields CDR1 SEHNR and CDR2 FQNEAQ (reference sequence). The CDR3 loop spans 17 amino acids. J gave up 2 bases and V 5 bases, and 10 bases lay outside the gene matches. CDR3 sequence: CASSEPPSGGNTDTQYF. CDR3 nucleotide sequence: TGTGCCAGCAGCGAACCACCTAGCGGGGGTAACACAGATACGCAGTATTTT.

The chain recombines TRBV12-3 or TRBV12-4 with TRBJ1-1; 7 positions agree with TRBD1. The length of the CDR3 is 13 residues. The V and J ends lost 10 bases and 4 bases, in that order; junction bases with no gene match: 9. The CDR3 spells CATEGGAGTEAFF. CDR3 bases: TGTGCCACCGAAGGGGGCGCAGGCACTGAAGCTTTCTTT.

This rearrangement joins TRBV5-1 to TRBJ1-2; 8 nucleotides line up with TRBD1. V shed 4 bases, J shed 0 bases, and the junction held 2 bases outside the gene matches. Germline V CDR1 and CDR2: SGHRS, YFSETQ. The CDR3 is 14 amino acids. The chain's CDR3 is CASSGQGANYGYTF. CDR3 sequence (DNA): TGCGCCAGCAGCGGACAGGGCGCTAACTATGGCTACACCTTC. Looking up the rest from reference TRBV5-1 and TRBJ1-2 gives the full variable domain: KAGVTQTPRYLIKTRGQQVTLSCSPISGHRSVSWYQQTPGQGLQFLFEYFSETQRNKGNFPGRFSGRQFSNSRSEMNVSTLELGDSALYLCASSGQGANYGYTFGSGTRLTVV.

The chain carries TRBV12-3 or TRBV12-4 and TRBJ2-3; no definite D call. V was shortened by 5 bases and J by 0 bases, with 12 bases between the two germline ends. CDR3 length: 15 residues. CDR3 region: CASSTDPESTDTQYF. CDR3 DNA sequence: TGTGCCAGCAGTACCGACCCTGAGAGCACAGATACGCAGTATTTT.

The CDR3 reads CASSLGGRGANVLTF. CDR3 nucleotide sequence: TGCGCCAGCAGCCTGGGGGGGCGTGGGGCCAACGTCCTGACTTTC. The chain couples TRBV5-1 to TRBJ2-6; D might be TRBD2 (7 bases). The CDR3 is 15 amino acids. Germline lookup yields CDR1 SGHRS and CDR2 YFSETQ. Trimming took off 4 bases at V and 3 bases at J, with 11 bases between the two ends.

This chain links TRBV7-2 with TRBJ2-1, with a possible D match to TRBD2 (7 bases). Between the trimmed V and J ends, which lost 3 bases and 5 bases, there was a span of 17 bases. Germline V lookup: CDR1 SGHTA, CDR2 FQGNSA. The CDR3 is 16 amino acids. CDR3 residues: CASSFYSGGENNEQFF. CDR3 nucleotides: TGTGCCAGCAGCTTTTATTCGGGGGGCGAGAACAATGAGCAGTTCTTC.

The chain employs TRBV7-9 and TRBJ2-4; D unclear. The CDR3 length is 17 residues. Looked up from germline, CDR1 is SEHNR and CDR2 is FQNEAQ (reference sequence). The germline V and J ends were trimmed by 5 bases and 2 bases, with 19 bases remaining between them. The CDR3 spells CASSPPQSEVPKNIQYF. The CDR3 coding sequence is TGTGCCAGCAGCCCCCCCCAGTCTGAGGTGCCCAAAAACATTCAGTACTTC.

The rearrangement joins TRBV18 to TRBJ2-3; D not resolved. V lost 2 bases, J lost 4 bases, and 4 bases lay in between. CDR1 KGHSH and CDR2 LQKENI come from the germline V gene. The CDR3 is 12 amino acids. CDR3 region: CASSPVADTQYF. The CDR3 region has the DNA TGTGCCAGCTCACCAGTCGCAGATACGCAGTATTTT.

J is TRBJ2-5 and V is TRBV7-9; D ambiguous. CDR1 and CDR2 from the germline V gene are SEHNR and FQNEAQ (reference sequence). Trimming removed 8 bases at V and 1 base at J, with 20 bases between. The CDR3 extends over 16 amino acids. The CDR3 is CASASPHWGIQETQYF. The DNA of the CDR3 is TGTGCCAGCGCCTCCCCCCACTGGGGAATCCAAGAGACCCAGTACTTC.

This clonotype was detected only a few times. CDR3 sequence reads: CASSREGPDNEQYF. CDR3 in DNA: TGCGCCAGCAGCCGAGAGGGGCCCGACAACGAGCAGTACTTC. V and J are TRBV5-1 and TRBJ2-7, with D possibly called TRBD1 or TRBD2 (5 bases each). Germline-derived CDR1 and CDR2 are SGHRS and YFSETQ. This CDR3 region has 14 residues. Trimming shortened V by 4 bases and J by 5 bases, and 16 bases separated the two germline ends.

This clonotype was detected many times. V is TRBV20-1 and J is TRBJ2-3; D gene ambiguous. Germline values: CDR1 DFQATT, CDR2 SNEGSKA (reference sequence). This CDR3 is 12 amino acids long. Trimming cost V 6 bases and J 6 bases, with 13 bases left between them. In nucleotides, the CDR3 is TGCAGTGCGCTGGAAGCCCCCGATACGCAGTATTTT. The encoded protein is CSALEAPDTQYF.

The V gene is TRBV5-1, the J gene TRBJ1-4, with 7 bases lining up with TRBD1. This CDR3 is built from 15 residues. J gave up 3 bases and V 4 bases, and 6 bases lay outside the gene matches. From germline, CDR1 is SGHRS and CDR2 YFSETQ. This CDR3 is CASSATGMANEKLFF. CDR3 nucleotides: TGCGCCAGCAGCGCGACAGGGATGGCTAATGAAAAACTGTTTTTT.

This clonotype was found many times. This sequence joins TRBV6-5 and TRBJ2-2; D remains unclear. The V and J ends lost 0 bases and 5 bases respectively, with 1 base between them. This CDR3 region has 12 residues. Per the germline V gene, CDR1 is MNHEY and CDR2 is SVGAGI. CDR3: CASSYSTGELFF. CDR3 bases: TGTGCCAGCAGTTACTCGACCGGGGAGCTGTTTTTT.